This TCR beta chain was found in a study of blood T cell repertoires in COVID-19 (dated by TCRdb to the early 2020s). A note on the overall study: Samples covering the acute and convalescent phases of COVID-19 were provided by collaborators in the United States, Italy and Spain. A de-identified subject ID, COVID-19 status, age in years and sex were almost always included in the sample metadata. HLA class I and class II types, where available, came from metadata supplied by the sample provider rather than from assay-based typing. Samples were obtained from the ongoing ImmuneRACE study (first 160 participants) and from over 1,000 subjects provided by 6 global collaborators. The material from the prospective study consisted of cDNA or gDNA derived from T cells, B-cell-depleted T cells, or PBMCs. The repertoires were released in a freely available public database intended as a resource for research on the immune response to SARS-CoV-2. Deeply sampled blood TCRbeta repertoires from subjects exposed to, actively infected with, or recovered from COVID-19 were included in the dataset.

TCRbeta CDR3 regions were amplified from genomic DNA by means of the immunoSEQ Assay, a bias-controlled multiplex PCR. Processing in the source paper ran as follows. The number of nucleated cells in each sample was estimated by amplification of reference gene primers within the assay. To quantify the absolute abundance of each unique TCRbeta CDR3 rearrangement, sequence reads were collapsed and filtered. For each sample, productive Simpson clonality was calculated as the square root of Simpson's diversity index across productive rearrangements. What TCRdb holds here is the immuneACCESS table cut down to in-frame rearrangements. Part of the clones is not present; checked against another copy, under half of the missing clones reflect an unresolved V gene, and the others are unexplained. That table gives V, J and clone size, and the DNA gave D and trimming. The sample table records over 140,000 clones; around 73% of these occur just once. Roughly 10% of the sample is taken by the ten largest.

The CDR3 spans 15 residues, from the cysteine through the phenylalanine. CDR3 DNA only is kept here, 45 bases in frame from base 1. V and J are trimmed by 2 bases and 3 bases, and the gene matches miss 3 bases of the junction. Looking up the germline V gene yields CDR1 MNHEY and CDR2 SVGAGI. Remarks on this clone: This clone's antigen is unknown. Per-nucleotide qualities are absent, and no much larger clonotype sits a single base away.

Points the paper makes about the study in general: The quantity of clinical and demographic metadata differed by source and by participant and was supplied without curation.

Collaborating institutions collected whole blood in K2EDTA tubes following their own protocols. For TCRbeta analysis, collaborators shipped samples in one of three forms: frozen whole blood, isolated PBMCs, or DNA extracted from either of those sample types. This receptor was taken from a woman in her forties or fifties with active or convalescent COVID-19. Recombination joined TRBV6-5 with TRBJ1-5; a stretch of 8 junction bases matches TRBD1. The specimen was peripheral blood. The DNA sequence is as follows: TGTGCCAGCAGTTACCGACAGGGGTTCAATCAGCCCCAGCATTTT. Its coded protein is CASSYRQGFNQPQHF.